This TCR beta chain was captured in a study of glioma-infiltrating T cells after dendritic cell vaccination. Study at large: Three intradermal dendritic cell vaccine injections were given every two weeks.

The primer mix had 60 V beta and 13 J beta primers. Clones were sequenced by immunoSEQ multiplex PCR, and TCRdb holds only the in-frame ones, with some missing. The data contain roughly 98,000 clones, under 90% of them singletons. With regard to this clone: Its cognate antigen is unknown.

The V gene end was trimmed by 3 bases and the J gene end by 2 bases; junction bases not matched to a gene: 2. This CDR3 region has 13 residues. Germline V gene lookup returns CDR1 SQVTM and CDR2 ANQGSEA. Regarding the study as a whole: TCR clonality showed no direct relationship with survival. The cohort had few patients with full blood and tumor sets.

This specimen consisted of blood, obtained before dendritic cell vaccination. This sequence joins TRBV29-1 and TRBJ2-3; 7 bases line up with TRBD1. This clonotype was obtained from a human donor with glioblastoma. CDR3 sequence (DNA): TGCAGCGTTGAGGGACAGAACACAGATACGCAGTATTTT. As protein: CSVEGQNTDTQYF.